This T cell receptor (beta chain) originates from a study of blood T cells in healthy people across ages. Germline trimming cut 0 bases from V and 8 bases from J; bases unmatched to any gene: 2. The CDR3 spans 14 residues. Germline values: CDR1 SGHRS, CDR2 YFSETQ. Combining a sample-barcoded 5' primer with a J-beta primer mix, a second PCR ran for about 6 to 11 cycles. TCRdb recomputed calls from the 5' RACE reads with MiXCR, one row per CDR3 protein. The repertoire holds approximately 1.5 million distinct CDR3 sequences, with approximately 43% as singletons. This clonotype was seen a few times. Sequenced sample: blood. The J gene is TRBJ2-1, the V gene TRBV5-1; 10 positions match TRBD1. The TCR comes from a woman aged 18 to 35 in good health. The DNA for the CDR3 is TGCGCCAGCAGCTTGGGACAGGGGGCGGATGAGCAGTTCTTC. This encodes CASSLGQGADEQFF.